Below are 20 T cell receptor beta chains sequenced from a single sample in a study of blood T cell repertoires in COVID-19. Some clones are missing from TCRdb's copy, which holds only in-frame ones; the method was immunoSEQ multiplex PCR. The sample holds 300,000 to 450,000 clones, 85% seen once. Sequencing was carried out using peripheral blood. Every receptor here comes from a woman aged 18-35 years with acute or convalescent COVID-19.

This chain links TRBV7-2 with TRBJ2-7; D is possibly TRBD1 (6 bases). Trimming left V 5 bases short and J 6 bases short, with 17 bases between. Looked up from germline, CDR1 is SGHTA and CDR2 is FQGNSA. The CDR3 covers 14 residues. CDR3 coding DNA: TGTGCCAGCAGCCTTCCTGACAGGTCTGGCGAGCAGTACTTC. It codes for CASSLPDRSGEQYF.

The CDR3 loop reads CASSEPGGLYEQYF. The CDR3 DNA reads as TGTGCCAGCAGTGAGCCAGGGGGCCTGTACGAGCAGTACTTC. The V gene is TRBV25-1, the J gene TRBJ2-7, with TRBD1 matching 8 bases. Trimming at V came to 3 bases and at J to 4 bases, leaving 5 bases not matched to a gene. This CDR3 comprises 14 residues. The germline V gene encodes CDR1 MGHDK and CDR2 SYGVNS.

The chain is built from TRBV2 and TRBJ1-1, with D hard to call. V was pared by 6 bases and J by 1 base, with 9 bases between. The germline CDR1 and CDR2 sequences are SNHLY and FYNNEI. The CDR3 sequence is 13 residues long. CDR3 sequence (DNA): TGTGCCAGCAGCCCCACACGGAACACTGAAGCTTTCTTT. Translated, it gives CASSPTRNTEAFF.

The chain employs TRBV29-1 and TRBJ2-7; D perhaps matches TRBD2 (6 bases). Germline CDR1 SQVTM, CDR2 ANQGSEA. This CDR3 spans 16 amino acids. Trimming took 6 bases from V and 6 from J, leaving 27 bases between them. The CDR3 DNA is TGCAGCGTCCCAAGATGGGACTCTATGACGTTTGGCGAGCAGTACTTC. Protein product: CSVPRWDSMTFGEQYF.

The chain is built from TRBV9 and TRBJ1-3; D is unclear. V lost 1 base and J 2 bases, leaving 10 bases between the germline ends. Germline CDR1 SGDLS, CDR2 YYNGEE. The CDR3 spans 15 residues. CDR3 protein: CASSVKREAGNTIYF. As DNA, the CDR3 is TGTGCCAGCAGCGTAAAAAGGGAGGCTGGAAACACCATATATTTT.

V is TRBV11-2 and J is TRBJ2-7; D is possibly TRBD1 (6 bases). The germline gives CDR1 SGHAT, CDR2 FQNNGV. V lost 6 bases and J lost 2, with 17 bases in between. The CDR3 is 15 residues long. CDR3 in amino acids: CASSEDGDTAYEQYF. Here the CDR3 DNA reads TGTGCCAGCAGTGAGGACGGGGACACAGCCTACGAGCAGTACTTC.

CDR3 region: CASSVEGGLRNTIYF. The CDR3 nucleotides read TGTGCCAGCAGCGTTGAAGGGGGCCTACGGAACACCATATATTTT. The rearrangement joins TRBV9 to TRBJ1-3; 7 nucleotides agree with TRBD1. With 2 bases clipped from V and 7 bases from J, the junction kept 9 bases outside the gene matches. Per the germline V gene, CDR1 is SGDLS and CDR2 is YYNGEE. The CDR3 is 15 amino acids.

The CDR3 sequence is CSATGGPGYGYTF. The CDR3 nucleotides are TGCAGCGCCACAGGGGGCCCGGGCTATGGCTACACCTTC. The J gene is TRBJ1-2, the V gene TRBV29-1, with TRBD1 identical over 9 bases. J gave up 4 bases and V 7 bases, and 7 bases lay outside the gene matches. Germline CDR1 and CDR2: SQVTM and ANQGSEA. This CDR3 spans 13 amino acids.

The chain recombines TRBV5-7 with TRBJ2-7; D is possibly TRBD1 (6 bases). TRBV5-7 is noted as an ORF with a role that remains uncertain. This CDR3 comprises 15 residues. V was pared by 5 bases and J by 6 bases, with 21 bases between. CDR3 bases: TGTGCCAGCAGTTTTTCAACCGGGACAATAGTCGAGCAGTACTTC. Translation: CASSFSTGTIVEQYF.

V gene TRBV6-6 combines with J gene TRBJ2-7; D is undetermined. The V end lost 5 bases, the J end lost 2 bases, and 10 bases lay between the germline ends. The germline CDR1 and CDR2 sequences are MNHNY and SVGAGI (reference sequence). The CDR3 sequence is 13 residues long. The CDR3: CASSSTPTYEQYF. The CDR3 nucleotides are TGTGCCAGCAGTAGTACTCCTACCTACGAGCAGTACTTC.

The V and J genes are TRBV11-3 and TRBJ2-2; maybe TRBD1 (5 bases). The V and J ends lost 3 bases and 4 bases respectively, with 6 bases between them. The CDR3 covers 13 residues. Germline CDR1 reads SGHNT; CDR2 reads YENEEA. The CDR3 DNA reads TGTGCCAGCAGCTTTGACAGCACCGGGGAGCTGTTTTTT. Translated, it gives CASSFDSTGELFF.

The genes are TRBV6-5 and TRBJ1-6; possibly TRBD1 for D (6 bases). V was trimmed by 8 bases and J by 6 bases, leaving 11 bases between them. CDR3 size: 13 residues. Per germline, CDR1 MNHEY and CDR2 SVGAGI. CDR3 amino acids: CASAVGGNSPLHF. The CDR3 DNA reads TGTGCCAGCGCGGTAGGGGGTAATTCACCCCTCCACTTT.

The chain recombines TRBV10-3 with TRBJ2-6; maybe TRBD1 (6 bases). V dropped 3 bases and J dropped 0 bases, with 9 bases sitting between them. CDR3 size: 16 residues. From germline, CDR1 is ENHRY and CDR2 SYGVKD. CDR3 bases: TGTGCCATCAGTGATGAAGGGGGCTCTGGGGCCAACGTCCTGACTTTC. Amino acid sequence: CAISDEGGSGANVLTF.

The chain combines TRBV11-2 with TRBJ1-6; 8 nucleotides line up with TRBD1. J gave up 7 bases and V 5 bases, and 13 bases lay outside the gene matches. CDR1 and CDR2 (germline): SGHAT, FQNNGV. This CDR3 spans 17 amino acids. This CDR3 is CASSLLPGQDSNSPLHF. CDR3 nucleotides: TGTGCCAGCAGCCTACTACCGGGACAGGACTCAAATTCACCCCTCCACTTT.

The J gene is TRBJ1-2, the V gene TRBV15, with a weak D call TRBD1 (5 bases). The V end was cut by 5 bases, the J end by 0 bases, with 22 bases between. Germline CDR1 reads LNHNV; CDR2 reads YYDKDF (reference sequence). The CDR3 is 18 residues long. The CDR3 region has the DNA TGTGCCACCAGCTGGGGGGGAAACTCAGTCGTGGCTAACTATGGCTACACCTTC. Protein: CATSWGGNSVVANYGYTF.

The chain combines TRBV7-6 with TRBJ2-3; 9 positions agree with TRBD1. Trimming cost V 5 bases and J 4 bases; bases outside gene matches: 7. The germline V gene encodes CDR1 SGHVS and CDR2 FNYEAQ. This CDR3 comprises 15 residues. The CDR3 DNA follows: TGTGCCAGCAGCCTGGGACAGGGTAGGGCAGATACGCAGTATTTT. Protein sequence: CASSLGQGRADTQYF. Full variable domain (outside the CDR3, taken from reference TRBV7-6 and TRBJ2-3): GAGVSQSPRYKVTKRGQDVALRCDPISGHVSLYWYRQALGQGPEFLTYFNYEAQQDKSGLPNDRFSAERPEGSISTLTIQRTEQRDSAMYRCASSLGQGRADTQYFGPGTRLTVL.

The chain is built from TRBV6-6 and TRBJ1-3, with unresolved D. Germline CDR1 reads MNHNY; CDR2 reads SVGAGI (reference sequence). The length of the CDR3 is 13 residues. V was pared by 2 bases and J by 6 bases, with 8 bases between. As DNA, the CDR3 is TGTGCCAGCAGTTACGGGCAGATAAACACCATATATTTT. Protein: CASSYGQINTIYF.

The chain employs TRBV6-6 and TRBJ1-1, with 7 nucleotides matching TRBD1. V gave up 6 bases and J gave up 4 bases; unmatched junction bases: 5. Germline CDR1 reads MNHNY; CDR2 reads SVGAGI (reference sequence). The CDR3 is made up of 13 amino acids. Here the CDR3 DNA reads TGTGCCAGCAGACAGGGGTTGGGCACTGAAGCTTTCTTT. Residues: CASRQGLGTEAFF.

The gene calls are TRBV5-6 and TRBJ2-1; no clear D. Germline lookup yields CDR1 SGHDT and CDR2 YYEEEE. This CDR3 is 12 amino acids long. Trimming cost V 4 bases and J 5 bases, with 7 bases left between them. CDR3 amino acids: CASSLNDNEQFF. DNA of the CDR3: TGTGCCAGCAGCCTAAATGACAATGAGCAGTTCTTC.

The chain combines TRBV28 with TRBJ2-1; 11 nucleotides agree with TRBD2. Germline-derived CDR1 and CDR2 are MDHEN and SYDVKM. Trimming removed 4 bases from V and 0 bases from J; junction bases left unmatched: 8. The CDR3 totals 18 residues. The CDR3 loop reads CASSSGLAALYSYNEQFF. CDR3 nucleotides: TGTGCCAGCAGTTCGGGACTAGCGGCTCTTTACTCCTACAATGAGCAGTTCTTC.